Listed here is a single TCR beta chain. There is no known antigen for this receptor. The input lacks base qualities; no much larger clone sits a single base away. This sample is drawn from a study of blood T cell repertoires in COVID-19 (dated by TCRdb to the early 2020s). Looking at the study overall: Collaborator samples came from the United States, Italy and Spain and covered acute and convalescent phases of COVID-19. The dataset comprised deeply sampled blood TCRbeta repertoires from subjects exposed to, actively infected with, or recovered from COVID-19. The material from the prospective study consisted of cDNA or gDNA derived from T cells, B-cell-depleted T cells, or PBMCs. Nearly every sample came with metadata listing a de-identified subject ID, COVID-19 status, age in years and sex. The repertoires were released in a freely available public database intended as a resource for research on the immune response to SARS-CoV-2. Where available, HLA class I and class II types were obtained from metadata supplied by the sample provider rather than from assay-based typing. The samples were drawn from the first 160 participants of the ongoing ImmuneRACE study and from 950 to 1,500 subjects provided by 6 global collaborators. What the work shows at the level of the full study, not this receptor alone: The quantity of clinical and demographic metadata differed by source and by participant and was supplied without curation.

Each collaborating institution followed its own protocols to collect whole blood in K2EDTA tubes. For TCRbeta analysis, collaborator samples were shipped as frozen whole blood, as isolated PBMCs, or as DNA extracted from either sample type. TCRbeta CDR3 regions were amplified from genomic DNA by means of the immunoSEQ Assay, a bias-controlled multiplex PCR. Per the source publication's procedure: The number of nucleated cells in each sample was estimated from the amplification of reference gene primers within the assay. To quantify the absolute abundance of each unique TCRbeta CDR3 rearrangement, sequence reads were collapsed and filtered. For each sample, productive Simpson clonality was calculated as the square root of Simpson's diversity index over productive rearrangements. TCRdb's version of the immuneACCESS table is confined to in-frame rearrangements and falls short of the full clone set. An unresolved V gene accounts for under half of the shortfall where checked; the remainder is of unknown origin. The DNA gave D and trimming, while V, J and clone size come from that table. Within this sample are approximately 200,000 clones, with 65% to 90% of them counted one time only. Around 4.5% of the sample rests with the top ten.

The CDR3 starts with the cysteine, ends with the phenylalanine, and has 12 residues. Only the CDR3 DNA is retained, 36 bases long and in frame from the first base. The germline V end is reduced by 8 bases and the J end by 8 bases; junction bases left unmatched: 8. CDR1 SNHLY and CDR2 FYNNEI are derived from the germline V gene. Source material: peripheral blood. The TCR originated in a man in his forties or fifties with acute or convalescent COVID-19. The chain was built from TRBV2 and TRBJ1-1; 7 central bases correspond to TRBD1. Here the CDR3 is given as CASEQGFTEAFF. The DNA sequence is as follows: TGTGCCAGCGAACAGGGGTTCACGGAAGCTTTCTTT.